This TCR beta chain emerged from a study of blood T cell repertoires in COVID-19. Looking at the study overall: The United States, Italy and Spain were the sources of the acute and convalescent COVID-19 samples.

Original handling: Amplification of reference gene primers was used by the study to estimate nucleated cell counts. TCRdb keeps only in-frame clones here, not all; method: immunoSEQ multiplex PCR. That table supplies the V and J calls and clone size; D and trimming were determined from the DNA. The sample has approximately 100,000 clones, around 90% seen once. The germline CDR1 and CDR2 sequences are SGHTA and FQGTGA. The CDR3 runs to 15 residues. V was clipped by 4 bases and J by 6 bases, with 16 bases between them. The sequencing sample was made of peripheral blood. The V call is TRBV7-3, the J call TRBJ2-1; D is possibly TRBD2 (6 bases). This receptor was identified in a woman aged 55-70 years with acute or convalescent COVID-19. Here the CDR3 reads CASSYFGRGGNEQFF. The CDR3 DNA follows: TGTGCCAGCAGCTATTTCGGGAGAGGAGGCAATGAGCAGTTCTTC.